Below, 7 T cell receptor beta chains from the same sample are listed, as sequenced in a study of T-cell reconstitution after alpha-beta-depleted transplantation in children. Library preparation (for TCRbeta) was performed with unique molecular identifiers. TCRdb itself ran the PCR reads through MiXCR, one entry per CDR3 protein. The table lists hundreds of thousands of distinct CDR3 sequences, around 17% of them singletons, with 1.1% in the top ten. The sequencing here drew on PBMCs from the stem cell graft donor, taken from the stem cell graft. Receptors originate from a human donor who donated a stem cell graft to a child with acute myeloid leukemia.

This sequence joins TRBV18 and TRBJ2-5, with D hard to call. The ends were cut back, 6 bases at V and 2 bases at J, with 10 bases in the middle. Germline-derived CDR1 and CDR2 are KGHSH and LQKENI. The CDR3 spans 13 residues. CDR3 amino acids: CASSYRDQETQYF. In DNA, the CDR3 is TGTGCCAGCTCCTATCGCGATCAAGAGACCCAGTACTTC.

The sample holds a few counts of this clonotype. The CDR3, as DNA: TGTGCCATCAGTGACTCCGGCCAGGGAAATCCACTTAACACTGAAGCTTTCTTT. Protein: CAISDSGQGNPLNTEAFF. This chain links TRBV10-3 with TRBJ1-1, with D tentatively TRBD1 (5 bases). CDR1 and CDR2 (germline): ENHRY, SYGVKD. This CDR3 spans 18 amino acids. V was shortened by 3 bases and J by 2 bases, with 22 bases between the two germline ends.

The J gene is TRBJ2-5, the V gene TRBV2, with a tentative D call TRBD2 (6 bases). Germline lookup yields CDR1 SNHLY and CDR2 FYNNEI. The CDR3 spans 14 residues. V shed 7 bases and J shed 3 bases, with 15 bases lying between them. The CDR3 protein is CASKEGGREETQYF. The CDR3 DNA reads as TGTGCCAGCAAGGAGGGCGGCAGGGAAGAGACCCAGTACTTC.

This clonotype was seen once. A much bigger clone sits one base away, suggesting this may be a read error. The gene calls are TRBV20-1 and TRBJ2-7; 7 positions match TRBD2. CDR3 length: 13 residues. Germline V gives CDR1 DFQATT, CDR2 SNEGSKA (reference sequence). CDR3 sequence: CSALTSQTYKQYF. DNA for the CDR3: TGCAGTGCCCTGACTAGCCAAACCTACAAGCAGTACTTC.

This clonotype was observed at least ten times. V usage is TRBV12-3 or TRBV12-4 and J usage is TRBJ2-2, with D hard to call. The CDR3 totals 12 residues. V shed 1 base and J shed 11 bases, with 8 bases lying between them. The CDR3: CASSLGAAELFF. The CDR3 DNA follows: TGTGCCAGCAGTTTAGGGGCAGCCGAGCTGTTTTTT.

This clonotype was counted only a few times. The gene calls are TRBV4-3 and TRBJ1-1, with D perhaps TRBD1 (5 bases). This CDR3 contains 16 residues. V was pared by 0 bases and J by 5 bases, with 16 bases between. The germline V gene has CDR1 LGHNA and CDR2 YSLEER. CDR3 sequence (DNA): TGCGCCAGCAGCCAAGACGTATGGGGGAAGAGGACTGAAGCTTTCTTT. This gives the protein CASSQDVWGKRTEAFF.

Only a few counts were recorded for this clonotype. The rearrangement uses TRBV5-5 and TRBJ2-1; D call uncertain. V lost 3 bases, J lost 10 bases, and 14 bases lay in between. In germline, CDR1 is SGHKS, CDR2 YYEKEE (reference sequence). The CDR3 contains 13 residues. DNA of the CDR3: TGTGCCAGCAGCTCTCCGGGCTCCCCGGAGCAGTTCTTC. The encoded protein is CASSSPGSPEQFF.